The 31 T cell receptor beta chains in this list originate from one sample, sequenced in a study of T cells after yellow fever vaccination. MiXCR was run by TCRdb on the 5' RACE reads, yielding one entry per CDR3 protein. The data show hundreds of thousands of distinct CDR3 sequences, roughly a sixth seen once. The sequences come from PBMCs, collected before the yellow fever booster vaccination. The receptors shown here come from a man younger than 35 who received the YFV17D yellow fever vaccine.

In this sample, this clonotype turned up a few times. The V and J genes are TRBV29-1 and TRBJ2-5, with D unclear. Trimming removed 1 base from V and 1 base from J, with 10 bases in between. In germline, CDR1 is SQVTM, CDR2 ANQGSEA. The CDR3 has 14 amino acids. The CDR3 DNA reads as TGCAGCGTTGAAGTGATAGGTGTCCAAGAGACCCAGTACTTC. It translates to CSVEVIGVQETQYF.

V usage is TRBV11-2 and J usage is TRBJ2-5, with D uncertain. CDR1 is SGHAT and CDR2 is FQNNGV in the germline V gene. V was trimmed by 3 bases and J by 13 bases, leaving 12 bases between them. The CDR3 is made up of 11 amino acids. The CDR3 bases are TGTGCCAGCAGCTTTGGGTCCGACGCGTACTTC. Its protein is CASSFGSDAYF.

In its sample, this clonotype was seen a few times. Here the CDR3 reads CASSQFTHQGYNEQFF. DNA for the CDR3: TGTGCCAGCAGCCAATTTACTCACCAAGGCTACAATGAGCAGTTCTTC. The chain joins TRBV4-2 to TRBJ2-1; D not certain. Between the trimmed V and J ends, which lost 2 bases and 3 bases, there was a span of 14 bases. The CDR3 runs 16 residues. Germline CDR1 LGHNA, CDR2 YNFKEQ.

The chain links TRBV19 to TRBJ1-1, with TRBD1 matching 9 bases. Losses at the gene ends were 8 bases for V and 1 base for J; bases not matched to a gene: 8. This CDR3 has 15 residues. Per germline, CDR1 LNHDA and CDR2 SQIVND (reference sequence). CDR3 bases: TGTGCCAGTCAAAGCACAGGGGGCAGGAACACTGAAGCTTTCTTT. Encoded protein: CASQSTGGRNTEAFF.

This clonotype has more than one count but fewer than ten. V is TRBV7-2 and J is TRBJ2-3; 7 bases fit TRBD1. After removal of 7 bases from V and 5 bases from J, the junction contained 12 bases not matched to a gene. CDR3 length equals 15 residues. From germline, CDR1 is SGHTA and CDR2 FQGNSA. CDR3 nucleotides: TGTGCCAGCAAGGTTTTACAGGGGACGGGAGATACGCAGTATTTT. Translation: CASKVLQGTGDTQYF. The full variable domain, with the rest looked up from reference TRBV7-2 and TRBJ2-3, is GAGVSQSPSNKVTEKGKDVELRCDPISGHTALYWYRQSLGQGLEFLIYFQGNSAPDKSGLPSDRFSAERTGGSVSTLTIQRTQQEDSAVYLCASKVLQGTGDTQYFGPGTRLTVL.

CDR3 loop: CASSFNHEQYF. The DNA of the CDR3 is TGTGCCAGCAGTTTCAACCACGAGCAGTACTTC. V and J are TRBV12-3 or TRBV12-4 and TRBJ2-7, with D unresolved. The CDR3 runs 11 residues. V lost 3 bases, J lost 5 bases, and 5 bases lay in between.

The J gene is TRBJ1-2, the V gene TRBV6-2 or TRBV6-3, with TRBD1 matching over 10 bases. Germline lookup yields CDR1 MNHEY and CDR2 SVGEGT. The CDR3 contains 14 residues. The V gene end was trimmed by 6 bases and the J gene end by 7 bases; junction bases not matched to a gene: 8. CDR3 DNA sequence: TGTGCCAGCAGGGGACAGGGGAAGGTGGCTGGCTACACCTTC. Its protein is CASRGQGKVAGYTF.

This clonotype was counted a few times. J is TRBJ1-1 and V is TRBV27; D is perhaps TRBD1 (6 bases). Trimming shortened V by 2 bases and J by 4 bases, and 17 bases separated the two germline ends. The CDR3 contains 16 residues. The germline CDR1 and CDR2 sequences are MNHEY and SMNVEV (reference sequence). CDR3 DNA sequence: TGTGCCAGCAGTTTAACATACGGGGGGCTGAGCACTGAAGCTTTCTTT. It codes for CASSLTYGGLSTEAFF.

The V call is TRBV9, the J call TRBJ2-5, with D hard to call. V lost 3 bases and J 0 bases, leaving 6 bases between the germline ends. CDR1 is SGDLS, CDR2 YYNGEE, per germline. The CDR3 is 13 residues long. In DNA form, the CDR3 reads TGTGCCAGCAGCGGCTGGTACCAAGAGACCCAGTACTTC. It yields the protein CASSGWYQETQYF.

There are a few counts of this clonotype. The chain is built from TRBV27 and TRBJ2-7; TRBD2 matches at 8 bases. Trimming removed 9 bases from V and 3 bases from J; junction bases left unmatched: 10. The CDR3 is 14 amino acids. The V gene's germline CDR1 is MNHEY and CDR2 SMNVEV (reference sequence). CDR3 bases: TGTGCCAGTAGCCGAGCGGGGGCATTCTACGAGCAGTACTTC. Translated: CASSRAGAFYEQYF.

This clonotype showed up just a few times. The rearrangement joins TRBV5-6 to TRBJ1-5, with D unresolved. V dropped 5 bases and J dropped 0 bases, with 12 bases sitting between them. The germline gives CDR1 SGHDT, CDR2 YYEEEE. There are 15 residues in the CDR3. CDR3: CASSRQAISNQPQHF. The CDR3, as DNA: TGTGCCAGCAGTAGGCAGGCGATTAGCAATCAGCCCCAGCATTTT.

This sequence joins TRBV20-1 and TRBJ2-2, with a possible D match to TRBD2 (7 bases). Trimming took off 2 bases at V and 5 bases at J, with 15 bases between the two ends. Germline V CDR1 and CDR2: DFQATT, SNEGSKA (reference sequence). The CDR3 consists of 15 residues. CDR3 protein: CSARNGGLETGELFF. The DNA for the CDR3 is TGCAGTGCTAGAAACGGGGGGCTGGAGACCGGGGAGCTGTTTTTT.

This rearrangement joins TRBV20-1 to TRBJ2-1; the match to TRBD2 covers 9 bases. CDR3 size: 15 residues. CDR1 is DFQATT and CDR2 is SNEGSKA in the germline V gene (reference sequence). J gave up 6 bases and V 3 bases, and 9 bases lay outside the gene matches. The CDR3 loop reads CSARGLAGRLNEQFF. CDR3 DNA: TGCAGTGCTAGGGGGCTAGCGGGGAGACTCAATGAGCAGTTCTTC.

This clonotype has just a few counts. This chain links TRBV10-3 with TRBJ1-1; no clear D. The length of the CDR3 is 13 residues. The V end lost 6 bases, the J end lost 7 bases, and 15 bases lay between the germline ends. Germline-derived CDR1 and CDR2 are ENHRY and SYGVKD. The CDR3 spells CAIREDYGSEAFF. The CDR3, as DNA: TGTGCCATCAGGGAGGACTATGGGAGTGAAGCTTTCTTT.

The rearrangement links TRBV4-1 to TRBJ2-7, with 10 bases identical to TRBD1. The germline V gene has CDR1 MGHRA and CDR2 YSYEKL. The junction had 5 bases not matched to a gene; V was cut back by 0 bases and J by 6 bases. The CDR3 is made up of 15 amino acids. The CDR3 nucleotides are TGCGCCAGCAGCCAAGAATGGACAGGGGGTTTCGAGCAGTACTTC. Protein: CASSQEWTGGFEQYF.

This chain connects TRBV20-1 to TRBJ1-2; 7 bases fit TRBD1. This CDR3 has 11 residues. The germline CDR1 and CDR2 sequences are DFQATT and SNEGSKA (reference sequence). The ends lost 7 bases at V and 6 bases at J; junction bases unmatched: 5. CDR3 in DNA: TGCAGTGTAGACAGGGTTAATGGCTACACCTTC. It yields the protein CSVDRVNGYTF.

There are a few counts of this clonotype. J is TRBJ1-1 and V is TRBV18; 7 nucleotides align to TRBD1. V shed 6 bases, J shed 4 bases, and the junction held 11 bases outside the gene matches. The CDR3 has 15 residues. Germline V lookup: CDR1 KGHSH, CDR2 LQKENI. The CDR3 DNA follows: TGTGCCAGCTCGTCAGCTACAGGGGTGGCCACTGAAGCTTTCTTT. Its protein product is CASSSATGVATEAFF.

This clonotype was counted between two and nine times. The rearrangement links TRBV5-6 to TRBJ2-2, with TRBD1 as a possible D gene (6 bases). The V gene's germline CDR1 is SGHDT and CDR2 YYEEEE. The ends were cut back, 4 bases at V and 7 bases at J, with 17 bases in the middle. The CDR3 has 15 residues. This chain's CDR3 is CASSPGGQGVGELFF. The CDR3 DNA follows: TGTGCCAGCAGCCCTGGGGGACAAGGAGTCGGGGAGCTGTTTTTT.

The V call is TRBV4-3, the J call TRBJ2-2; TRBD2 agrees at 8 bases. The germline CDR1 and CDR2 sequences are LGHNA and YSLEER. This CDR3 has 17 amino acids. The V segment lost 5 bases and the J segment 7 bases; nucleotides outside the gene matches: 15. In DNA, the CDR3 is TGCGCCAGCAGCGAAGTCGTGGGCGGGACTAGGGACGGGGAGCTGTTTTTT. Amino acids: CASSEVVGGTRDGELFF.

The table lists this clonotype with a few counts. The gene calls are TRBV10-3 and TRBJ1-2; a possible D gene is TRBD1 (5 bases). The CDR3 has 14 amino acids. V lost 5 bases and J lost 8, with 18 bases in between. From germline, CDR1 is ENHRY and CDR2 SYGVKD. CDR3 DNA: TGTGCCATCAGTCCCGGCGGTGTAGGGGAAGGCTACACCTTC. As protein: CAISPGGVGEGYTF.

CDR3 amino acids: CASSSIQRQPQHF. The CDR3 nucleotides are TGTGCCAGCAGCTCCATACAACGTCAGCCCCAGCATTTT. The rearrangement links TRBV7-2 to TRBJ1-5; D remains ambiguous. The V and J ends lost 4 bases and 6 bases respectively, with 10 bases between them. The CDR3 loop spans 13 amino acids. Germline CDR1 reads SGHTA; CDR2 reads FQGNSA. Combining the CDR3 with reference TRBV7-2 and TRBJ1-5 gives the whole variable domain GAGVSQSPSNKVTEKGKDVELRCDPISGHTALYWYRQSLGQGLEFLIYFQGNSAPDKSGLPSDRFSAERTGGSVSTLTIQRTQQEDSAVYLCASSSIQRQPQHFGDGTRLSIL.

V is TRBV5-1 and J is TRBJ2-7; D is perhaps TRBD1 or TRBD2 (5 bases each). Between the trimmed V and J ends, which lost 4 bases and 5 bases, there was a span of 13 bases. The CDR3 has 13 amino acids. Germline CDR1 reads SGHRS; CDR2 reads YFSETQ. The DNA for the CDR3 is TGCGCCAGCAGCCGGCAGGGAGTGGACGAGCAGTACTTC. The encoded protein is CASSRQGVDEQYF.

This clonotype has a count of ten or more. J is TRBJ2-7 and V is TRBV2; TRBD1 agrees at 7 bases. CDR3 length: 15 amino acids. The junction had 14 bases not matched to a gene; V was cut back by 5 bases and J by 7 bases. The germline CDR1 and CDR2 sequences are SNHLY and FYNNEI. As DNA, the CDR3 is TGTGCCAGCAGTCCACAGGGGAGATCCTACGGGGAGCAGTACTTC. It codes for CASSPQGRSYGEQYF.

J is TRBJ1-1 and V is TRBV20-1; possibly TRBD1 for D (6 bases). Germline CDR1 DFQATT, CDR2 SNEGSKA (reference sequence). V lost 6 bases and J lost 6, with 11 bases in between. This CDR3 comprises 11 residues. The CDR3 bases are TGCAGTGCGGGCAGGGGCTCTGAAGCTTTCTTT. As protein: CSAGRGSEAFF.

The chain uses TRBV20-1 and TRBJ2-2; D call uncertain. The V gene lost 1 base and the J gene lost 0 bases, with 12 bases spanning the gap. The CDR3 extends over 16 amino acids. Germline V lookup: CDR1 DFQATT, CDR2 SNEGSKA (reference sequence). CDR3 protein: CSARAPGRPNTGELFF. For the CDR3, the DNA is TGCAGTGCTAGAGCCCCTGGCCGACCGAACACCGGGGAGCTGTTTTTT.

V is TRBV7-6 and J is TRBJ2-1; TRBD1 is a possible D gene (6 bases). In germline, CDR1 is SGHVS, CDR2 FNYEAQ. The CDR3 extends over 17 amino acids. V lost 0 bases and J 3 bases, leaving 15 bases between the germline ends. CDR3 DNA sequence: TGTGCCAGCAGCTTAGCAGTGCTGGGGGCTGTCTACAATGAGCAGTTCTTC. Protein product: CASSLAVLGAVYNEQFF.

V usage is TRBV20-1 and J usage is TRBJ2-3; D remains ambiguous. The CDR3 contains 15 residues. Germline V CDR1 and CDR2: DFQATT, SNEGSKA (reference sequence). V lost 3 bases and J 0 bases, leaving 13 bases between the germline ends. CDR3 sequence: CSASDSLTSTDTQYF. Here the CDR3 DNA reads TGCAGTGCTAGCGACTCTCTGACTAGCACAGATACGCAGTATTTT.

This clonotype showed up just a few times. The chain carries TRBV12-3 or TRBV12-4 and TRBJ1-2; perhaps TRBD1 as D (6 bases). With 4 bases removed from V and 4 bases from J, the gap between germline ends came to 10 bases. The CDR3 loop spans 13 amino acids. The CDR3 protein is CASSSRGAYGYTF. CDR3 coding DNA: TGTGCCAGCAGTTCCCGGGGGGCCTATGGCTACACCTTC.

The V call is TRBV28, the J call TRBJ1-5; D gene ambiguous. The germline gives CDR1 MDHEN, CDR2 SYDVKM. V shed 7 bases and J shed 5 bases, with 15 bases lying between them. The CDR3 extends over 14 amino acids. The CDR3 DNA reads TGTGCCAGCACCGGATTTGGAAACGATCAGCCCCAGCATTTT. Protein sequence: CASTGFGNDQPQHF.

This clonotype turned up a few times. V is TRBV25-1 and J is TRBJ1-5; D ambiguous. Deletions cut 2 bases from V and 6 bases from J, with 8 bases between. The V gene's germline CDR1 is MGHDK and CDR2 SYGVNS. The length of the CDR3 is 13 residues. The CDR3 region is CASSEVGFQPQHF. The CDR3 bases are TGTGCCAGCAGTGAAGTTGGGTTTCAGCCCCAGCATTTT.

This rearrangement joins TRBV12-3 or TRBV12-4 to TRBJ1-1; 8 bases fit TRBD1. This CDR3 contains 14 residues. The trim removed 2 bases at V and 4 bases at J, leaving 3 bases unmatched. The CDR3, as DNA: TGTGCCAGCAGTTTATTACAGGGGGTCACTGAAGCTTTCTTT. This codes for CASSLLQGVTEAFF.